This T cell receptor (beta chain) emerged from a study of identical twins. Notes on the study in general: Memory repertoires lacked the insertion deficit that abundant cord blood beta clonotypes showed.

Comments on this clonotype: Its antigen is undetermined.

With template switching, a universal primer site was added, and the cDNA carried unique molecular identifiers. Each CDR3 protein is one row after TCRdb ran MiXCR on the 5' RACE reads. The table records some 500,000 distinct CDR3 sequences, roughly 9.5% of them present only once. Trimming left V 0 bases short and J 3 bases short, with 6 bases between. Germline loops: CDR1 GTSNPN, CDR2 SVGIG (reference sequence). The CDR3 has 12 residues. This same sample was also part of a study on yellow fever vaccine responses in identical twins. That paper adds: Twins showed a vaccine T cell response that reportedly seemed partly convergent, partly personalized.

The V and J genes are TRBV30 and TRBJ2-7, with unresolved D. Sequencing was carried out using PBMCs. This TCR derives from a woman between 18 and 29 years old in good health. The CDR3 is CAWSVNLYEQYF. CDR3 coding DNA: TGTGCCTGGAGTGTAAACCTCTACGAGCAGTACTTC.